A single sample is the source of the 15 T cell receptor beta chains below, sequenced in a study of regulatory T cells in long-lasting Graves disease. Both iRepertoire HTBI primers and Arm-PCR of CDR3 regions were used to build the TCR beta libraries. TCRdb recomputed calls from the multiplex PCR reads with MiXCR, one row per CDR3 protein. The sample lists roughly 420,000 distinct CDR3 sequences; around 15% were seen once. Noted time point: newly diagnosed GD, antithyroid drugs for less than 3 months. The TCR library used RNA extracted from PBMCs. This material consisted of peripheral blood mononuclear cells (PBMCs), taken at new diagnosis, from a patient treated with antithyroid drugs. The receptors were gathered from a female donor with Graves disease.

This clonotype was found a few times. V and J are TRBV14 and TRBJ2-1; D remains ambiguous. The J call could be wrong; TRBJ2-5 is a better fit for the DNA end. The CDR3 is 14 residues long. Germline lookup yields CDR1 SGHDN and CDR2 FVKESK. The CDR3 loop reads CASSQESRSGTQYF. CDR3 nucleotide sequence: TGTGCCAGCAGCCAAGAGTCGAGATCTGGGACCCAGTACTTC.

There are many counts of this clonotype. The V gene is TRBV12-3 or TRBV12-4, the J gene TRBJ1-1; D is uncertain. V was trimmed by 2 bases and J by 0 bases, leaving 4 bases between them. This CDR3 is built from 13 residues. CDR3 in DNA: TGTGCCAGCAGTTTACAACTGAACACTGAAGCTTTCTTT. Amino acid sequence: CASSLQLNTEAFF.

This clonotype was recorded many times. This chain joins TRBV11-2 and TRBJ2-4; D is perhaps TRBD2 (6 bases). V was pared by 2 bases and J by 0 bases, with 14 bases between. The length of the CDR3 is 17 residues. CDR1 is SGHAT, CDR2 FQNNGV, per germline. The DNA of the CDR3 is TGTGCCAGCAGCTTATTTTCGGCGGGGCTAGCCAAAAACATTCAGTACTTC. Translated, it gives CASSLFSAGLAKNIQYF.

In this sample, this clonotype turned up many times. The chain combines TRBV5-1 with TRBJ2-7, with a tentative D call TRBD2 (5 bases). The V and J ends lost 5 bases and 2 bases respectively, with 17 bases between them. Looked up from germline, CDR1 is SGHRS and CDR2 is YFSETQ. The CDR3 extends over 15 amino acids. The CDR3: CASRPPGEYTYEQYF. CDR3 DNA sequence: TGCGCCAGCAGACCCCCCGGGGAGTACACCTACGAGCAGTACTTC.

Ten or more counts support this clonotype. This chain links TRBV28 with TRBJ2-5, with TRBD2 identical over 10 bases. J gave up 1 base and V 8 bases, and 7 bases lay outside the gene matches. The CDR3 is 15 residues long. Looked up from germline, CDR1 is MDHEN and CDR2 is SYDVKM. The CDR3 sequence: CASEPGTSVQETQYF. As DNA, the CDR3 is TGTGCCAGCGAACCAGGGACTAGCGTCCAAGAGACCCAGTACTTC. The whole variable domain, filled in from reference TRBV28 and TRBJ2-5, reads DVKVTQSSRYLVKRTGEKVFLECVQDMDHENMFWYRQDPGLGLRLIYFSYDVKMKEKGDIPEGYSVSREKKERFSLILESASTNQTSMYLCASEPGTSVQETQYFGPGTRLLVL.

The chain uses TRBV10-3 and TRBJ2-7, with TRBD2 matching 14 bases. After removal of 0 bases from V and 5 bases from J, the junction contained 6 bases not matched to a gene. Germline CDR1 and CDR2: ENHRY and SYGVKD. This CDR3 region has 17 residues. The CDR3 here is CAISESGTSGSNNEQYF. The CDR3 DNA is TGTGCCATCAGTGAGTCGGGGACTAGCGGGAGTAACAACGAGCAGTACTTC.

The table lists this clonotype with many counts. The V call is TRBV11-2, the J call TRBJ1-1; D is ambiguous. V was pared by 0 bases and J by 5 bases, with 19 bases between. This CDR3 has 17 residues. The germline gives CDR1 SGHAT, CDR2 FQNNGV. The CDR3 DNA sequence: TGTGCCAGCAGCTTAGACTCGGGAAGGCGGCCTATTACTGAAGCTTTCTTT. Encoded protein: CASSLDSGRRPITEAFF.

There are many counts of this clonotype. This rearrangement joins TRBV2 to TRBJ1-1, with 10 bases that match TRBD1. Germline V gene data show CDR1 as SNHLY and CDR2 as FYNNEI. The trim removed 4 bases at V and 1 base at J, leaving 0 bases unmatched. This CDR3 contains 14 residues. Here the CDR3 DNA reads TGTGCCAGCAGTGGACAGGGGGCGAACACTGAAGCTTTCTTT. The encoded protein is CASSGQGANTEAFF.

This clonotype was picked up a small number of times. The chain employs TRBV20-1 and TRBJ2-7, with 7 bases matching TRBD1. The CDR3 contains 12 residues. Germline CDR1 and CDR2: DFQATT and SNEGSKA (reference sequence). J was trimmed by 3 bases and V by 3 bases; bases with no gene match: 2. The CDR3 spells CSASWTGYEQYF. The CDR3 DNA reads TGCAGTGCTAGCTGGACAGGCTACGAGCAGTACTTC.

This clonotype was counted ten times or more. The genes are TRBV20-1 and TRBJ1-5, with a tentative D call TRBD1 (5 bases). There are 13 residues in the CDR3. Per the germline V gene, CDR1 is DFQATT and CDR2 is SNEGSKA (reference sequence). V dropped 3 bases and J dropped 4 bases, with 10 bases sitting between them. CDR3 DNA sequence: TGCAGTGCTAGTAAGACAGTGAATCAGCCCCAGCATTTT. Translation gives CSASKTVNQPQHF.

The rearrangement links TRBV4-2 to TRBJ2-2; 10 bases agree with TRBD2. Germline V gene sequence: CDR1 LGHNA, CDR2 YNFKEQ. The CDR3 is made up of 16 amino acids. Losses at the gene ends were 1 base for V and 7 bases for J; bases not matched to a gene: 6. Here the CDR3 DNA reads TGTGCCAGCAGCCAAGGAGCGGGAGGGCCGGGCGGGGAGCTGTTTTTT. Translated, it gives CASSQGAGGPGGELFF.

This clonotype was observed many times. The chain combines TRBV6-9 with TRBJ1-1; TRBD1 is a possible D gene (6 bases). Germline loops: CDR1 MNHGY, CDR2 SVAAGI. Trimming pared 3 bases from V and 2 bases from J, leaving 13 bases between. CDR3 length: 15 residues. The CDR3 sequence: CASSYAQGRNTEAFF. CDR3 sequence (DNA): TGTGCCAGCAGTTACGCCCAGGGGCGAAACACTGAAGCTTTCTTT.

This clonotype was found a few times. The chain recombines TRBV7-2 with TRBJ1-1; a weak D match, TRBD1 (5 bases). Trimming stripped 5 bases from V and 3 bases from J, with 16 bases between. The CDR3 totals 15 residues. The germline V gene has CDR1 SGHTA and CDR2 FQGNSA. The CDR3: CASSPSWGRDTEAFF. CDR3 DNA: TGTGCCAGCAGCCCTTCGTGGGGGAGGGACACTGAAGCTTTCTTT.

There are many counts of this clonotype. The chain links TRBV12-3 or TRBV12-4 to TRBJ2-5, with TRBD2 identical over 8 bases. The ends lost 0 bases at V and 4 bases at J; junction bases unmatched: 1. The CDR3 loop spans 14 amino acids. As DNA, the CDR3 is TGTGCCAGCAGTTTAGCGAGCGGGAGAGAGACCCAGTACTTC. Translating it yields CASSLASGRETQYF.

This sequence joins TRBV29-1 and TRBJ1-1, with D perhaps matching TRBD1 (6 bases). The CDR3 runs 14 residues. CDR1 and CDR2 (germline): SQVTM, ANQGSEA. The V end was cut by 7 bases, the J end by 0 bases, with 15 bases between. The CDR3 nucleotides are TGCAGCGCCCTGGAGGACAGCATGAACACTGAAGCTTTCTTT. Its translation: CSALEDSMNTEAFF.